The rows below give T cell receptor beta chains drawn from one sample of a study of response to subunit inactivated influenza vaccine. From the RT-PCR reads, TCRdb called clonotypes with MiXCR, one entry per CDR3 protein. Among about 780,000 distinct CDR3 sequences listed, 15% to 20% were seen once. The material sequenced was PBMCs from blood, taken 5 days after vaccination. The receptors shown here come from a man over 45 who received an inactivated influenza vaccine. Both conserved end residues are part of each CDR3. The D gene is left open where the match is weak. Not every row has a clone size; where given, it reads once, few, many or a size class.

j_call	cdr3_length	v_call	clone_size	d_call	cdr3_nt	cdr3_aa
TRBJ1-1	16	TRBV5-1	.	.	TGCGCCAGCAGCTTGGCCGGTATGGGGATGAACACTGAAGCTTTCTTT	CASSLAGMGMNTEAFF
TRBJ2-3	15	TRBV10-3	.	TRBD2	TGTGCCATCAGTGGTAGCGGGAGGAAAACAGATACGCAGTATTTT	CAISGSGRKTDTQYF
TRBJ2-6	15	TRBV7-2	few	.	TGTGCCACCTCCCCTTCTGTCTCTGGGGCCAACGTCCTGCCTTTC	CATSPSVSGANVLPF
TRBJ2-7	13	TRBV7-9	few	TRBD1	TGTGCCAGCAGCTTAGTGGGCCAGGGGGTGCAGTACTTC	CASSLVGQGVQYF
TRBJ1-3	16	TRBV18	few	.	TGTGCCAGCTCCCAAGGGGAGGGCCCCGGAGGAAACACCATATATTTT	CASSQGEGPGGNTIYF
TRBJ2-1	16	TRBV7-9	.	TRBD2	TGTGCCAGCAAAGGGACTAGCGGGGTTTCCTACAATGAGCAGTTCTTC	CASKGTSGVSYNEQFF
TRBJ2-5	16	TRBV6-5	few	.	TGTGCCAGCAGTTACTCGAACACGAGACGTGGGGGGCCCCAGTACTTC	CASSYSNTRRGGPQYF
TRBJ1-1	13	TRBV6-1	few	.	TGTGCCAGCAGCAGATCTAGGGACACTGAAGCTTTCTTT	CASSRSRDTEAFF
TRBJ1-1	12	TRBV6-5	.	.	TGTGCCAGCATACTACCAGGACTGGAAGCTTTCTTT	CASILPGLEAFF
TRBJ2-1	14	TRBV7-2	.	.	TGTGCCAGCAGCGGAATGGGGGGCGTTAATGAGCAGTTCTTC	CASSGMGGVNEQFF
TRBJ2-7	13	TRBV6-1	.	.	TGTGCCAGCGGCCGGGACATAAAAAACTTGCGGGCCTTC	CASGRDIKNLRAF
TRBJ1-2	13	TRBV20-1	few	.	TGCAGTGCCCTCCCCGAAGGGAACTATGGCTACACCTTC	CSALPEGNYGYTF
TRBJ2-3	14	TRBV4-1	many	.	TGCGCCAGCAGCCAAGCGGGGGGCACAGATACGCAGTATTTT	CASSQAGGTDTQYF
TRBJ2-1	14	TRBV6-2/TRBV6-3	few	TRBD2	TGTGCCAGCATGGTGGGCGGGAGAGTAAATGAGCAGTTCTTC	CASMVGGRVNEQFF
TRBJ1-1	14	TRBV2	.	.	TGTGCCAGCAGGGGAGGACAGAGGAACACTGAAGCTTTCTTT	CASRGGQRNTEAFF
TRBJ2-1	10	TRBV29-1	few	.	TGCAGTTCGGGATACAATGAGCAGTTCTTC	CSSGYNEQFF
TRBJ1-2	14	TRBV12-5	few	.	TGTGCTAGTGGCAATTTACCTGGGAGGGATGGCTACACCTTC	CASGNLPGRDGYTF
TRBJ2-5	15	TRBV7-6	few	TRBD2	TGTGCCAGCAGCTCCCTTAGCGGGGGGGTTGGGACCCAGTACTTC	CASSSLSGGVGTQYF
TRBJ2-3	15	TRBV4-3	few	.	TGCGCCAGCAGCCAAGATCCCAGGGCCGGAGATACGCAGTATTTT	CASSQDPRAGDTQYF
TRBJ2-1	18	TRBV11-2	few	TRBD2	TGTGCCAGCAGCTTAACCGGGGGGGCCTCAAGCTCCTACAATGAGCAGTTCTTC	CASSLTGGASSSYNEQFF
TRBJ1-4	15	TRBV4-3	.	TRBD1	TGCGCCAGCAGCCAAGATCAGGGGGCACATGAAAAACTGTTTTTT	CASSQDQGAHEKLFF
TRBJ2-3	16	TRBV20-1	few	.	TGCAGTGCTAGAGATCCGGCGGGCGACTTAGTGGATACGCAGTATTTT	CSARDPAGDLVDTQYF
TRBJ2-7	18	TRBV10-3	.	TRBD1	TGTGCCATCAGCTGGCTACTTAGGACAGGGGTATCGGCCTACGAGCAGTACTTC	CAISWLLRTGVSAYEQYF
TRBJ1-4	13	TRBV12-3/TRBV12-4	.	.	TGTGCCAGCAGTTTTGATGGCTTTGAAAAACTGTTTTTT	CASSFDGFEKLFF
TRBJ2-5	14	TRBV5-1	.	.	TGCGCCAGCAGCTTGGGGTGGCCTAGCGAGACCCAGTACTTC	CASSLGWPSETQYF
TRBJ2-7	15	TRBV7-9	few	.	TGTGCCAGCAGCTTAGCGGGTAAGCCCTCCTACGAGCAGTACTTC	CASSLAGKPSYEQYF
TRBJ2-7	13	TRBV2	many	TRBD1	TGTGCCAGCAAACAGGGGTTTTCCTACGAGCAGTACTTC	CASKQGFSYEQYF
TRBJ1-6	15	TRBV7-2	.	.	TGTGCCAGCAGCCCCCGAAGGGGTGGCAATTCACCCCTCCACTTT	CASSPRRGGNSPLHF
TRBJ2-2	13	TRBV20-1	.	TRBD2	TGCAGTGCTAGTTGGCTAGCGGACGGGGAGCTGTTTTTT	CSASWLADGELFF
TRBJ1-1	16	TRBV9	many	.	TGTGCCAGCAGCGTAGCTACGAGGACAGTGAACACTGAAGCTTTCTTT	CASSVATRTVNTEAFF